The rows below give T cell receptor beta chains drawn from one sample of a study of somatic mutations in cytotoxic T cells in rheumatoid arthritis. Assay: immunoSEQ multiplex PCR; the TCRdb copy retains only in-frame clones and omits some. Seen here are 4,000 or so clones, approximately 93% observed once, and the top ten hold 6.5% to 8%. The sample consisted of CD8+ T cells sorted from blood. Receptor source: a woman in her sixties with rheumatoid arthritis. Each CDR3 is given with its conserved first and last residue. D genes are given only for firm matches. Clone size, where shown, is once, few, many, or a class for clones that have expanded.

J gene,clone size,V gene,D gene,CDR3 protein,CDR3 DNA
TRBJ2-6,.,TRBV5-6,TRBD1,CASSFSGQGSGANVLTF,TGTGCCAGCAGCTTCTCCGGACAGGGATCTGGGGCCAACGTCCTGACTTTC
TRBJ2-7,.,TRBV27,TRBD1,CASRDSPYEQYF,TGTGCCAGCCGGGACAGCCCCTACGAGCAGTACTTC
TRBJ2-5,.,TRBV30,TRBD2,CAWSGMGLAGVMETQYF,TGTGCCTGGAGTGGGATGGGACTAGCGGGAGTTATGGAGACCCAGTACTTC
TRBJ2-5,.,TRBV9,TRBD1,CASSVESKGQDQETQYF,TGTGCCAGCAGCGTAGAGTCCAAAGGACAGGACCAAGAGACCCAGTACTTC
TRBJ1-1,.,TRBV6-5,TRBD1,CASSYSDRTEAFF,TGTGCCAGCAGTTACTCGGACAGGACCGAAGCTTTCTTT
TRBJ1-5,.,TRBV7-9,TRBD1,CASSLEGGARQPQHF,TGTGCCAGCAGCTTAGAAGGGGGCGCCCGACAGCCCCAGCATTTT
TRBJ1-5,.,TRBV7-9,.,CASSLGGQGEQPQHF,TGTGCCAGCAGCTTGGGGGGGCAGGGAGAGCAGCCCCAGCATTTT
TRBJ1-3,large,TRBV5-4,.,CASSHNAHEDTIYF,TGTGCCAGCAGCCACAACGCTCACGAAGACACCATATATTTT
TRBJ2-7,.,TRBV6-5,TRBD1,CASNKQDRTYEQYF,TGTGCCAGCAATAAGCAGGACAGGACCTACGAGCAGTACTTC
TRBJ1-2,few,TRBV27,TRBD1,CASSSGGTGWLYGYTF,TGTGCCAGCAGTTCAGGGGGGACAGGGTGGTTGTATGGCTACACCTTC
TRBJ2-6,.,TRBV7-6,.,CASRSTSGSGANVLTF,TGTGCCAGCAGATCAACCTCGGGTTCCGGGGCCAACGTCCTGACTTTC
TRBJ2-2,.,TRBV7-9,TRBD2,CASSSRTSGGGITGELFF,TGTGCCAGCAGCTCCCGGACTAGCGGGGGAGGTATCACCGGGGAGCTGTTTTTT
TRBJ2-2,once,TRBV6-5,TRBD2,CASSYLSGSTGELFF,TGTGCCAGCAGTTACTTGAGCGGGAGTACCGGGGAGCTGTTTTTT
TRBJ1-5,.,TRBV10-1,.,CASSETGNQPQHF,TGCGCCAGCAGTGAGACAGGGAATCAGCCCCAGCATTTT
TRBJ1-1,.,TRBV15,.,CATSSLQGLNTEAFF,TGTGCCACCAGCAGCCTTCAGGGTTTGAACACTGAAGCTTTCTTT
TRBJ1-6,.,TRBV28,TRBD1,CASGPMDRGNSPPHF,TGTGCCAGCGGCCCCATGGACAGGGGTAATTCACCCCCCCACTTT